These 8 T cell receptor beta chains share one sample of origin, sequenced in a study of T cell responses to AZD1222 COVID-19 vaccine. Measured with immunoSEQ multiplex PCR; TCRdb has only the in-frame clones, and not every one. Of roughly 77,000 clones in the sample, around 92% were seen once. The sequences come from peripheral blood, collected on day 0 of MenACWY control vaccination. The source of these receptors is an adult in good health.

V usage is TRBV7-3 and J usage is TRBJ2-7; 8 nucleotides agree with TRBD2. The CDR3 spans 17 residues. CDR1 is SGHTA, CDR2 FQGTGA, per germline. Trimming removed 5 bases from V and 6 bases from J; junction bases left unmatched: 18. The CDR3 DNA is TGTGCCAGCAGCCCCCGACCCGTGACGGGAGGGCCGAGCGAGCAGTACTTC. This codes for CASSPRPVTGGPSEQYF.

The CDR3 DNA sequence: TGTGCCAGCTCACCAGGTGCAACTAATGAAAAACTGTTTTTT. Protein product: CASSPGATNEKLFF. The chain has TRBV18 and TRBJ1-4, with no clear D. Trimming removed 2 bases at V and 0 bases at J, with 4 bases between. The CDR3 consists of 14 residues. Germline V gives CDR1 KGHSH, CDR2 LQKENI.

This chain connects TRBV7-2 to TRBJ2-7, with 11 bases identical to TRBD2. With 1 base clipped from V and 5 bases from J, the junction kept 10 bases outside the gene matches. The CDR3 spans 17 residues. CDR1 and CDR2 (germline): SGHTA, FQGNSA. The CDR3 sequence is CASSLVPVAGGGNEQYF. CDR3 nucleotide sequence: TGTGCCAGCAGCTTAGTTCCGGTAGCGGGAGGGGGCAACGAGCAGTACTTC.

The rearrangement joins TRBV29-1 to TRBJ2-3, with TRBD2 matching 8 bases. Trimming at V came to 7 bases and at J to 5 bases, leaving 14 bases not matched to a gene. Germline V CDR1 and CDR2: SQVTM, ANQGSEA. The CDR3 is made up of 15 amino acids. The DNA for the CDR3 is TGCAGCGCCCCCGGGTCCGCGGGAGGTAGAGATACGCAGTATTTT. This gives the protein CSAPGSAGGRDTQYF.

This clone has a single count. V is TRBV10-3 and J is TRBJ2-7; D perhaps matches TRBD1 (6 bases). The CDR3 loop spans 14 amino acids. Between the trimmed V and J ends, which lost 6 bases and 3 bases, there was a span of 15 bases. Germline CDR1 and CDR2: ENHRY and SYGVKD. The CDR3 loop is CAISRRTEDYEQYF. The DNA of the CDR3 is TGTGCCATCAGCAGGCGGACAGAAGACTACGAGCAGTACTTC.

This chain joins TRBV19 and TRBJ2-7; 12 bases are a match to TRBD1. Germline loops: CDR1 LNHDA, CDR2 SQIVND (reference sequence). CDR3 length equals 16 residues. Trimming cost V 4 bases and J 4 bases; bases outside gene matches: 8. The CDR3 loop is CASSTPLGQGAYEQYF. The CDR3 coding sequence is TGTGCCAGTAGTACCCCCCTGGGACAGGGGGCGTACGAGCAGTACTTC. Combining the CDR3 with reference TRBV19 and TRBJ2-7 gives the whole variable domain DGGITQSPKYLFRKEGQNVTLSCEQNLNHDAMYWYRQDPGQGLRLIYYSQIVNDFQKGDIAEGYSVSREKKESFPLTVTSAQKNPTAFYLCASSTPLGQGAYEQYFGPGTRLTVT.

This clone was recorded a few times. The rearrangement joins TRBV6-5 to TRBJ1-1; the D gene is possibly TRBD1 (6 bases). The germline V gene encodes CDR1 MNHEY and CDR2 SVGAGI. Deletions cut 6 bases from V and 4 bases from J, with 12 bases between. The CDR3 totals 13 residues. CDR3 in DNA: TGTGCCAGCAGGCACAGGGACGTCACTGAAGCTTTCTTT. Translated, it gives CASRHRDVTEAFF.

J is TRBJ2-3 and V is TRBV5-1, with 7 bases fitting TRBD2. Germline V gene sequence: CDR1 SGHRS, CDR2 YFSETQ. The CDR3 contains 15 residues. The trim removed 0 bases at V and 5 bases at J, leaving 6 bases unmatched. CDR3 residues: CASSLGLAEGDTQYF. The CDR3 DNA reads as TGCGCCAGCAGCTTGGGACTAGCAGAGGGAGATACGCAGTATTTT.